Below, one T cell receptor (beta chain) is given with its context. The antigen is unknown. Time point reported: week 47, end of study. In the vaccine, a single dose held 300 ug of the mutant IDH1 20-mer peptide, along with topical imiquimod. This record comes from a study of a mutant IDH1 vaccine in newly diagnosed glioma. Study details: In some groups vaccination began 4-6 weeks post-radiotherapy; others received it with temozolomide. Patients got radiotherapy, temozolomide, or both beforehand, and most got both. In the visit schedule, V12 fell in week 35, while V13 fell in week 47.

General study points: Among all patients, vaccine-induced immune responses occurred in approximately 93%.

Sequenced by immunoSEQ multiplex PCR; TCRdb stores in-frame clones only, minus some. There are 30,000 to 35,000 clones in the sample; around 90% occur only once, and approximately 2% lies in the top ten. From germline, CDR1 is LNHDA and CDR2 SQIVND (reference sequence). V lost 7 bases and J lost 1, with 17 bases in between. The CDR3 consists of 15 residues. V and J are TRBV19 and TRBJ2-7; weak D call: TRBD2 (6 bases). This TCR was sampled from a man aged 40-49 years with glioma. Source: PBMCs, taken from a glioma patient whose treatment included an IDH1 peptide vaccine. CDR3 DNA: TGTGCCAGTACGAGCGCCCGCGGGAAATCCTACGAGCAGTACTTC. Encoded protein: CASTSARGKSYEQYF.